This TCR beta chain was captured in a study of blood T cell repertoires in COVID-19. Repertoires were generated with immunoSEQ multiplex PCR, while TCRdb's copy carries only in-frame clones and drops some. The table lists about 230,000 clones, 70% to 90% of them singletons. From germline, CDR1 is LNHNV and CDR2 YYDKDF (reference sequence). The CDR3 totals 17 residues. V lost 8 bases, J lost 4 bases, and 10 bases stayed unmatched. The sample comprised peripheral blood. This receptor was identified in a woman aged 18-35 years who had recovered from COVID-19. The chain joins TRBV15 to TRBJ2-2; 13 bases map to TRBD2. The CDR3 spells CATFGTSGNQSTGELFF. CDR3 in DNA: TGTGCCACCTTTGGGACTAGCGGGAATCAGAGCACCGGGGAGCTGTTTTTT.